The TCR beta chain under discussion was sequenced for a study of blood T cell repertoires in COVID-19. Original analysis: Amplification from reference gene primers served as the basis for estimated nucleated cell counts. The table came from immunoSEQ multiplex PCR; TCRdb's copy has only in-frame clones and leaves some out. Clone size and the V and J calls come from that table; the DNA yielded D and trimming. Among 75,000 to 95,000 clones listed, 75% to 90% were seen once. Sequenced sample: peripheral blood. This clonotype originated in a middle-aged man with active COVID-19.

The CDR3 bases are TGTGCCAGCTCACCACAAAGAGGGATGGCTTCCTACGAGCAGTACTTC. It yields the protein CASSPQRGMASYEQYF. V is TRBV18 and J is TRBJ2-7; possibly TRBD2 for D (5 bases). CDR3 length: 16 residues. With 1 base removed from V and 1 base from J, the gap between germline ends came to 14 bases. Germline CDR1 KGHSH, CDR2 LQKENI.